This T cell receptor beta chain was identified in a study of radiation and T cells in renal cell carcinoma. As for treatment: treatment-naive control, cytoreductive nephrectomy. Control tumor donors were several females and 11 males, median age approximately 50 years. This clone showed up just a few times. The repertoire was sequenced with immunoSEQ multiplex PCR; TCRdb's copy has only in-frame clones and lacks some. The top ten clones hold 10% to 15% of a sample with roughly 13,000 clones, roughly 60% of them seen once. The clonotype was recovered from a man aged 45-60 years with renal cell carcinoma. The sequences come from tumor tissue, collected from a patient whose treatment was nephrectomy without radiotherapy.

As DNA, the CDR3 is TGTGCTAGTGGTTTTATAGGGGGCAATTCACCCCTCCACTTT. Amino acid sequence: CASGFIGGNSPLHF. J is TRBJ1-6 and V is TRBV12-5; 7 bases agree with TRBD1. Germline loops: CDR1 LGHNT, CDR2 FRNRAP. The length of the CDR3 is 14 residues. V lost 3 bases and J lost 7; bases outside the gene matches: 3.